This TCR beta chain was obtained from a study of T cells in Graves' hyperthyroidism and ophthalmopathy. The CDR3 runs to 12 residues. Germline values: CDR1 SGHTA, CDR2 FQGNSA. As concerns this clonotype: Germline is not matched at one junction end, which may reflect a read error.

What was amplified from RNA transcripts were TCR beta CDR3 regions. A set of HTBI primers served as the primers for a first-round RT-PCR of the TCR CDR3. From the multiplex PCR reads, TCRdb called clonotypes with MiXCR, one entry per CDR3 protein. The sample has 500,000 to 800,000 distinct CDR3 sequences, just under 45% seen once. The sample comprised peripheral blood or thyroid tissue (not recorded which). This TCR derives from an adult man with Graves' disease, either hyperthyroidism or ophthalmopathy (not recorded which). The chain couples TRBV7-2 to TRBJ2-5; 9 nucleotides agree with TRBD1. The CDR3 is CASSLVQGAQDF. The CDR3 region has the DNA TGTGCCAGCAGCTTAGTACAGGGGGCGCAGGACTTC.